This entry features one T cell receptor beta chain sequence. Only in-frame clones appear in the TCRdb table, and some are missing; sequencing was by immunoSEQ multiplex PCR. Of roughly 20,000 clones in the sample, about 87% were seen once. Germline V gene sequence: CDR1 SQVTM, CDR2 ANQGSEA. This CDR3 has 13 amino acids. Between the trimmed V and J ends, which lost 2 bases and 4 bases, there was a span of 9 bases. This sample was taken from a study of T cell changes during pregnancy in multiple sclerosis. This chain connects TRBV29-1 to TRBJ2-1, with D possibly TRBD1 on 6 matching bases. This clonotype was obtained from a female donor in good health, enrolled as a control in a pregnancy study. This material consisted of CD8+ T cells from peripheral blood mononuclear cells, taken in the third trimester of pregnancy. In DNA form, the CDR3 reads TGCAGCGTTGAAAGGACAGAATACAATGAGCAGTTCTTC. This codes for CSVERTEYNEQFF.